This T cell receptor beta chain was observed in a study of T-cell reconstitution after alpha-beta-depleted transplantation in children. Using unique molecular identifiers, the investigators prepared the TCRbeta library. TCRdb reanalysed the PCR reads using MiXCR and keeps one entry per CDR3 protein. The data contain hundreds of thousands of distinct CDR3 sequences, around 13% of them singletons. This clonotype was picked up many times. The CDR3 sequence is 15 residues long. Losses at the gene ends were 6 bases for V and 5 bases for J; bases not matched to a gene: 12. The V call is TRBV12-3 or TRBV12-4, the J call TRBJ2-7; TRBD1 matches 8 bases. The sample consisted of PBMCs, taken before TCRalphabeta/CD19-depleted stem cell transplant. The receptor was derived from a girl between 2 and 10 years old with congenital amegakaryocytic thrombocytopenia, due to receive a stem cell transplant. CDR3 sequence (DNA): TGTGCCAGCAGCCGCGGACAGGGAGTTTGGAACGAGCAGTACTTC. This encodes CASSRGQGVWNEQYF.